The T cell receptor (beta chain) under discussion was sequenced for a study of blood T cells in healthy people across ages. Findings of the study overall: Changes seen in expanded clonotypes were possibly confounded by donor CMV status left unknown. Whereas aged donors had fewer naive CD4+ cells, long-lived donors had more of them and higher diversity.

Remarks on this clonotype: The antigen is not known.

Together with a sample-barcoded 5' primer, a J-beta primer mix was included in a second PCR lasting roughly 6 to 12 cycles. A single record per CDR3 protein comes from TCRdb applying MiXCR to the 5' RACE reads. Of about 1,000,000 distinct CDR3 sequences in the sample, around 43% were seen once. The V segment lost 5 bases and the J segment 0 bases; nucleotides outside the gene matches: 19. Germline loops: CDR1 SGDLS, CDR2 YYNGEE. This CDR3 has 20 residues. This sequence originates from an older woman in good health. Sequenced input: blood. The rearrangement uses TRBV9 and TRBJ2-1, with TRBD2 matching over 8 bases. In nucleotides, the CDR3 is TGTGCCAGCAGTATTAGTGGAGGGATAGCGGGGATTTCCTCCTACAATGAGCAGTTCTTC. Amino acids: CASSISGGIAGISSYNEQFF. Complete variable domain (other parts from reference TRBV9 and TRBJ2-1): DSGVTQTPKHLITATGQRVTLRCSPRSGDLSVYWYQQSLDQGLQFLIQYYNGEERAKGNILERFSAQQFPDLHSELNLSSLELGDSALYFCASSISGGIAGISSYNEQFFGPGTRLTVL.